These 25 T cell receptor beta chains were all obtained from the same sample, sequenced in a study of blood T cells in healthy people across ages. PCR was performed a second time for about 7 to 12 cycles using a sample-barcoded 5' primer and a J-beta primer mix. TCRdb called the 5' RACE reads again in MiXCR, with one record for every CDR3 protein. This table has over a million distinct CDR3 sequences, 45% appearing once. Sequencing was carried out using blood. Receptor source: a woman aged 60-75 years in good health.

The chain recombines TRBV20-1 with TRBJ2-1, with 8 nucleotides matching TRBD1. This CDR3 has 14 amino acids. Germline V gene lookup returns CDR1 DFQATT and CDR2 SNEGSKA (reference sequence). With 6 bases clipped from V and 0 bases from J, the junction kept 4 bases outside the gene matches. The chain's CDR3 is CSARDRISYNEQFF. The CDR3 DNA follows: TGCAGTGCGAGGGACAGGATCTCCTACAATGAGCAGTTCTTC.

The V call is TRBV4-1, the J call TRBJ2-1; a possible D gene is TRBD1 (6 bases). Per the germline V gene, CDR1 is MGHRA and CDR2 is YSYEKL. V was shortened by 1 base and J by 6 bases, with 22 bases between the two germline ends. This CDR3 region has 18 residues. The CDR3 region has the DNA TGCGCCAGCAGCCAAGGATCCCAGTTCGGCCGAGGGGGCAATGAGCAGTTCTTC. It is translated as CASSQGSQFGRGGNEQFF.

The rearrangement links TRBV2 to TRBJ2-1; 11 bases agree with TRBD2. This CDR3 comprises 16 residues. Germline-derived CDR1 and CDR2 are SNHLY and FYNNEI. The ends lost 3 bases at V and 9 bases at J; junction bases unmatched: 10. The CDR3 is CASSDRRLAGLSEQFF. The CDR3 nucleotides read TGTGCCAGCAGTGATAGGCGACTAGCGGGATTAAGTGAGCAGTTCTTC.

This chain joins TRBV10-3 and TRBJ2-1; TRBD2 aligns across 8 bases. The ends lost 7 bases at V and 4 bases at J; junction bases unmatched: 6. CDR1 is ENHRY and CDR2 is SYGVKD in the germline V gene. The CDR3 runs to 14 residues. The DNA of the CDR3 is TGTGCCATCATTCGTAGCGGGACGTACAATGAGCAGTTCTTC. Protein: CAIIRSGTYNEQFF.

The chain uses TRBV2 and TRBJ2-1; possibly TRBD1 or TRBD2 for D (5 bases each). V shed 5 bases and J shed 5 bases, with 10 bases lying between them. CDR1 and CDR2 from the germline V gene are SNHLY and FYNNEI. The CDR3 has 13 amino acids. CDR3 loop: CASSKGPDNEQFF. The CDR3 DNA sequence: TGTGCCAGCAGTAAGGGACCTGACAATGAGCAGTTCTTC. Filled out from reference TRBV2 and TRBJ2-1, the complete variable domain reads EPEVTQTPSHQVTQMGQEVILRCVPISNHLYFYWYRQILGQKVEFLVSFYNNEISEKSEIFDDQFSVERPDGSNFTLKIRSTKLEDSAMYFCASSKGPDNEQFFGPGTRLTVL.

At least ten counts were recorded for this clonotype. CDR3 in DNA: TGTGCCAGCAGCTTAGGAGCTAGCGGGACCTACGAGCAGTACTTC. Translated, it gives CASSLGASGTYEQYF. This rearrangement joins TRBV13 to TRBJ2-7; 9 bases align to TRBD2. CDR3 length: 15 residues. Germline trimming cut 0 bases from V and 2 bases from J; bases unmatched to any gene: 2. CDR1 is PRHDT and CDR2 is FYEKMQ in the germline V gene (reference sequence). Together with reference TRBV13 and TRBJ2-7, the CDR3 gives the full variable domain: AAGVIQSPRHLIKEKRETATLKCYPIPRHDTVYWYQQGPGQDPQFLISFYEKMQSDKGSIPDRFSAQQFSDYHSELNMSSLELGDSALYFCASSLGASGTYEQYFGPGTRLTVT.

As regards this clonotype: A much larger clone sits a single nucleotide away, making a read error possible. This sequence joins TRBV4-1 and TRBJ2-3; possible D gene TRBD1, 5 bases. V was shortened by 5 bases and J by 2 bases, with 14 bases between the two germline ends. This CDR3 region has 15 residues. CDR1 is MGHRA and CDR2 is YSYEKL in the germline V gene. CDR3 DNA: TGCGCCAGCAGCTTCGACAGTTCTAACACAGATACGCAGTATTTT. Translation gives CASSFDSSNTDTQYF.

The chain carries TRBV7-3 and TRBJ2-5; D might be TRBD1 (6 bases). CDR3 size: 14 residues. Germline assignment: CDR1 SGHTA and CDR2 FQGTGA. V was shortened by 5 bases and J by 11 bases, with 21 bases between the two germline ends. The CDR3, as DNA: TGTGCCAGCAGCCCCTCCCACGGCCCAGGGGAGCAGTACTTC. Its translation: CASSPSHGPGEQYF.

The V gene is TRBV21-1, the J gene TRBJ2-4; TRBD2 is taken as the D call from the table, unchecked against the DNA. TRBV21-1 is tagged as a pseudogene. This CDR3 spans 19 amino acids. CDR3 protein: CASSKDGTSGSRAKNIQYF. CDR3 coding DNA: TGTGCCAGCAGCAAAGATGGGACTAGCGGGAGTCGCGCCAAAAACATTCAGTACTTC.

As concerns this clonotype: A much larger clone sits a single nucleotide away, making a read error possible. The chain couples TRBV29-1 to TRBJ2-3; 9 nucleotides align to TRBD2. J lost 8 bases, V lost 4 bases, and 13 bases had no gene match. Germline V gene data show CDR1 as SQVTM and CDR2 as ANQGSEA. The CDR3 has 15 residues. CDR3 sequence (DNA): TGCAGCGTTGCGGGCGGGAGGGGCAGGTCAGGTACGCAGTATTTT. Its protein product is CSVAGGRGRSGTQYF.

The rearrangement joins TRBV4-1 to TRBJ2-5, with unresolved D. This CDR3 is 14 amino acids long. Germline-derived CDR1 and CDR2 are MGHRA and YSYEKL. V gave up 3 bases and J gave up 11 bases, with 19 bases separating them. In DNA, the CDR3 is TGCGCCAGCAGCCAGCCGAAGCCCTACAATGAGCAGTACTTC. Its translation: CASSQPKPYNEQYF.

The rearrangement joins TRBV6-6 to TRBJ2-5; a possible D gene is TRBD2 (6 bases). Per the germline V gene, CDR1 is MNHNY and CDR2 is SVGAGI (reference sequence). Trimming shortened V by 5 bases and J by 4 bases, and 17 bases separated the two germline ends. CDR3 length equals 15 residues. The DNA of the CDR3 is TGTGCCAGCAGTCCGAGGGCTAGCGTGGGAGAGACCCAGTACTTC. Translated, it gives CASSPRASVGETQYF.

The CDR3 loop reads CASSYREAQYF. The DNA for the CDR3 is TGTGCCAGCAGTTATCGGGAGGCCCAGTACTTC. The chain recombines TRBV7-9 with TRBJ2-5; TRBD2 aligns across 7 bases. The CDR3 is made up of 11 amino acids. Losses at the gene ends were 6 bases for V and 9 bases for J; bases not matched to a gene: 4. In germline, CDR1 is SEHNR, CDR2 FQNEAQ (reference sequence).

The V call is TRBV7-3, the J call TRBJ2-5, with 8 positions matching TRBD1. This CDR3 has 16 amino acids. Germline CDR1 SGHTA, CDR2 FQGTGA. J gave up 11 bases and V 1 base, and 15 bases lay outside the gene matches. The CDR3 sequence: CASSLRAGTGFNEQYF. The CDR3 DNA sequence: TGTGCCAGCAGCTTAAGGGCCGGGACAGGATTCAATGAGCAGTACTTC.

This clonotype was observed once. V gene TRBV3-1 combines with J gene TRBJ1-1; D may be TRBD1 (5 bases). V was cut by 3 bases and J by 1 base, with 12 bases left in between. Per the germline V gene, CDR1 is LGHDT and CDR2 is YNNKEL (reference sequence). The CDR3 covers 15 residues. CDR3 amino acids: CASSQGTGKNTEAFF. The CDR3 DNA sequence: TGTGCCAGCAGCCAGGGGACGGGTAAGAACACTGAAGCTTTCTTT.

This chain uses TRBV18 with TRBJ2-7; possibly TRBD1 for D (6 bases). Trimming removed 6 bases at V and 0 bases at J, with 12 bases between. CDR3 length: 14 amino acids. In germline, CDR1 is KGHSH, CDR2 LQKENI. As DNA, the CDR3 is TGTGCCAGCTCTCACAGGGTAAGCTCCTACGAGCAGTACTTC. Its protein product is CASSHRVSSYEQYF.

Only a few counts were recorded for this clonotype. The genes are TRBV5-1 and TRBJ2-1, with 11 bases lining up with TRBD2. The CDR3 covers 15 residues. Germline V gives CDR1 SGHRS, CDR2 YFSETQ. J gave up 8 bases and V 5 bases, and 9 bases lay outside the gene matches. The CDR3 nucleotides are TGCGCCAGCAGTTCGGGACTAGCGGTCGAATATGAGCAGTTCTTC. This gives the protein CASSSGLAVEYEQFF.

V and J are TRBV6-2 or TRBV6-3 and TRBJ2-3; the match to TRBD2 covers 12 bases. Germline CDR1 MNHEY, CDR2 SVGEGT. The CDR3 extends over 15 amino acids. The V and J ends lost 7 bases and 0 bases, in that order; junction bases with no gene match: 2. Written as DNA, the CDR3 is TGTGCCAGCACTAGCGGGGGGGCTAGCACAGATACGCAGTATTTT. Protein product: CASTSGGASTDTQYF.

The chain couples TRBV20-1 to TRBJ1-1; no firm D call. This CDR3 is built from 14 residues. In germline, CDR1 is DFQATT, CDR2 SNEGSKA (reference sequence). Between the trimmed V and J ends, which lost 3 bases and 1 base, there was a span of 12 bases. The CDR3 bases are TGCAGTGCTAGCCGAGCGACCGGGAACACTGAAGCTTTCTTT. It encodes CSASRATGNTEAFF.

The chain uses TRBV6-2 or TRBV6-3 and TRBJ2-7; perhaps TRBD2 as D (5 bases). The CDR3 has 14 amino acids. The V end was cut by 2 bases, the J end by 4 bases, with 12 bases between. CDR1 is MNHEY and CDR2 is SVGEGT in the germline V gene. Here the CDR3 reads CASSYPGSGYEQYF. CDR3 in DNA: TGTGCCAGCAGTTACCCGGGGTCGGGTTACGAGCAGTACTTC.

To note about this clonotype: One junction end does not reproduce the germline sequence, and a read error may be involved. The V and J genes are TRBV12-3 or TRBV12-4 and TRBJ2-1; 11 nucleotides agree with TRBD2. CDR3 length: 14 amino acids. Written as DNA, the CDR3 is TGTGCCAGCAGTCTAGCGGGAGGCTTCAGGGAGCAGTTCTTC. Translated: CASSLAGGFREQFF.

This rearrangement joins TRBV29-1 to TRBJ1-1, with D perhaps TRBD1 (5 bases). The CDR3 contains 16 residues. Between the trimmed V and J ends, which lost 3 bases and 0 bases, there was a span of 17 bases. Looked up from germline, CDR1 is SQVTM and CDR2 is ANQGSEA. The CDR3 here is CSVDPVSTVMNTEAFF. Written as DNA, the CDR3 is TGCAGCGTTGATCCCGTATCGACAGTAATGAACACTGAAGCTTTCTTT. The full variable domain, completed using reference TRBV29-1 and TRBJ1-1, is SAVISQKPSRDICQRGTSLTIQCQVDSQVTMMFWYRQQPGQSLTLIATANQGSEATYESGFVIDKFPISRPNLTFSTLTVSNMSPEDSSIYLCSVDPVSTVMNTEAFFGQGTRLTVV.

The rearrangement uses TRBV6-5 and TRBJ2-1; 13 positions agree with TRBD2. Germline values: CDR1 MNHEY, CDR2 SVGAGI. Trimming took 5 bases from V and 8 from J; bases not matched to a gene: 9. The CDR3 loop spans 16 amino acids. As DNA, the CDR3 is TGTGCCAGCAGTCCCCCGACTAGCGGGAGGCTTGATGAGCAGTTCTTC. This codes for CASSPPTSGRLDEQFF.

This clonotype was recorded only once. The chain carries TRBV14 and TRBJ2-7; TRBD1 might be the D (6 bases). Trimming shortened V by 0 bases and J by 5 bases, and 17 bases separated the two germline ends. Germline V gives CDR1 SGHDN, CDR2 FVKESK. CDR3 length: 16 amino acids. CDR3 coding DNA: TGTGCCAGCAGCCAAGATGTTGGGGGCCGGGTTGACGAGCAGTACTTC. Translation: CASSQDVGGRVDEQYF.

CDR3 sequence reads: CSVDGVGGEQFF. CDR3 sequence (DNA): TGCAGCGTTGATGGAGTGGGGGGTGAGCAGTTCTTC. The chain combines TRBV29-1 with TRBJ2-1; D possibly corresponds to TRBD2 (6 bases). Trimming took off 3 bases at V and 9 bases at J, with 12 bases between the two ends. The length of the CDR3 is 12 residues. Per germline, CDR1 SQVTM and CDR2 ANQGSEA.